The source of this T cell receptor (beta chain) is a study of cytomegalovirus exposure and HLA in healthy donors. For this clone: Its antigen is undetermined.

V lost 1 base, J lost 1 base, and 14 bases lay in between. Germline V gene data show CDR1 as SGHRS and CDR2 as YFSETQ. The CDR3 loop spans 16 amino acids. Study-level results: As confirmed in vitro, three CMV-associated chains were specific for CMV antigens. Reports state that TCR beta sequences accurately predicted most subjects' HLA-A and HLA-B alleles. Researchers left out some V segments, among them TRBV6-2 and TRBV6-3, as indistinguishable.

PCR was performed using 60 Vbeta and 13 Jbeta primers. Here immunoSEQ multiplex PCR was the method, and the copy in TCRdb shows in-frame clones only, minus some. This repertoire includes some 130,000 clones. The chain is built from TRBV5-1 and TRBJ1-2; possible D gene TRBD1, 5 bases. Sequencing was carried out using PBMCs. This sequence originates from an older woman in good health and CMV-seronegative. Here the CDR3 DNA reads TGCGCCAGCAGCTTGACCCAGACAGAGCGTAACTATGGCTACACCTTC. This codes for CASSLTQTERNYGYTF.